The present T cell receptor beta chain was sequenced within a study of blood T cells in healthy people across ages. With a J-beta primer mix and a sample-barcoded 5' primer, a second PCR ran 7 to 11 cycles. TCRdb redid the calling of the 5' RACE reads with MiXCR, one entry per CDR3 protein. The top ten clones hold roughly 25% of a sample with hundreds of thousands of distinct CDR3 sequences, roughly 56% of them seen once. The sample comprised blood. The sequence was obtained from a man aged 40-50 years in good health.

The chain's CDR3 is CASSLINGEKLFF. The CDR3 region has the DNA TGTGCCAGCAGCTTAATTAACGGGGAAAAACTGTTTTTT. This chain uses TRBV7-2 with TRBJ1-4, with unresolved D. There are 13 residues in the CDR3. Germline CDR1 SGHTA, CDR2 FQGNSA. Trimming left V 2 bases short and J 8 bases short, with 9 bases between.